Listed here is a single T cell receptor (beta chain). The data belong to a study of beta chain features in type 1 diabetes. The sequenced template was cDNA made from the entire isolated RNA. Profiling relied on immunoSEQ multiplex PCR, and the TCRdb table lists in-frame clones only, not all of them. The sample has 130,000 to 150,000 clones, about 7.1% seen once. The CDR3 extends over 16 amino acids. V gave up 3 bases and J gave up 2 bases; unmatched junction bases: 7. The germline gives CDR1 SGHNT, CDR2 YYREEE (reference sequence). Sequenced: central memory CD4+ T cells from blood. The chain links TRBV5-4 to TRBJ2-3; 9 nucleotides agree with TRBD2. This TCR was sampled from a woman in her twenties or thirties in good health. The CDR3 sequence: CASSWGSGGLTDTQYF. The CDR3 coding sequence is TGTGCCAGCAGCTGGGGTAGCGGGGGCCTCACAGATACGCAGTATTTT.